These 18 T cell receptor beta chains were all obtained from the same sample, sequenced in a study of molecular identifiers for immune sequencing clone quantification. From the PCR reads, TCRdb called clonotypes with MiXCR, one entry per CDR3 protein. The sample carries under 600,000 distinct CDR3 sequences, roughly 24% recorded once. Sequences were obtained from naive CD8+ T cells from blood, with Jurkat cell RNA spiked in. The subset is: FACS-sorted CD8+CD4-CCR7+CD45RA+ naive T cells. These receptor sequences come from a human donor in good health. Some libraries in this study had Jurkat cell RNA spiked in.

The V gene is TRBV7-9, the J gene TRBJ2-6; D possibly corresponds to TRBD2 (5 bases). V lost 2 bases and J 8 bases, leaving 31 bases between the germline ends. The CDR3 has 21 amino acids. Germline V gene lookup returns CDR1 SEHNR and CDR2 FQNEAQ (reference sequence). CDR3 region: CASSLSPGAQRKIRGTNVLTF. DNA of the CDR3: TGTGCCAGCAGCTTAAGTCCGGGCGCGCAGCGTAAAATCAGAGGGACCAACGTCCTGACTTTC.

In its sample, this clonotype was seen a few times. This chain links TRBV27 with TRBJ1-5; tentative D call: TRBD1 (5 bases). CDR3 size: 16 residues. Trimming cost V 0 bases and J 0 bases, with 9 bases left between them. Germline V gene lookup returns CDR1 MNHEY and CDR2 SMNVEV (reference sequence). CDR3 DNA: TGTGCCAGCAGTTTATCGAGGACACTTAGCAATCAGCCCCAGCATTTT. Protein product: CASSLSRTLSNQPQHF.

CDR3 loop: CASSYVGESPRDTGELFF. The CDR3 bases are TGTGCCAGCAGTTACGTCGGGGAAAGCCCTCGGGACACCGGGGAGCTGTTTTTT. The chain carries TRBV6-2 or TRBV6-3 and TRBJ2-2, with a weak D call TRBD2 (5 bases). The CDR3 length is 18 residues. CDR1 is MNHEY, CDR2 SVGEGT, per germline. The germline V and J ends were trimmed by 2 bases and 3 bases, with 19 bases remaining between them.

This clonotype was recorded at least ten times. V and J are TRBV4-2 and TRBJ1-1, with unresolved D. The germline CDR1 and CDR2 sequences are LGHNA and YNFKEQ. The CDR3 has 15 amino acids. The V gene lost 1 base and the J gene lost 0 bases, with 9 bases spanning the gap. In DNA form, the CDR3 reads TGTGCCAGCAGCCAAGGTGGGCACATGAACACTGAAGCTTTCTTT. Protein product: CASSQGGHMNTEAFF.

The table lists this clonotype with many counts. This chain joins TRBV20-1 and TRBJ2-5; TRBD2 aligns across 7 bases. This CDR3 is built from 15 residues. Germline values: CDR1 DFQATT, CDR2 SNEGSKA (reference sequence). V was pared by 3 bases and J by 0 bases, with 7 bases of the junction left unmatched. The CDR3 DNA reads TGCAGTGCTAGCCCGGGGGGAGGGTACCAAGAGACCCAGTACTTC. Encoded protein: CSASPGGGYQETQYF.

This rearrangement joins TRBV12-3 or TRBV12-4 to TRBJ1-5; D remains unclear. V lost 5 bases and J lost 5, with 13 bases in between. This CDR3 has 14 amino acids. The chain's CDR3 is CASSPLGGDQPQHF. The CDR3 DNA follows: TGTGCCAGCAGTCCGCTAGGAGGCGATCAGCCCCAGCATTTT.

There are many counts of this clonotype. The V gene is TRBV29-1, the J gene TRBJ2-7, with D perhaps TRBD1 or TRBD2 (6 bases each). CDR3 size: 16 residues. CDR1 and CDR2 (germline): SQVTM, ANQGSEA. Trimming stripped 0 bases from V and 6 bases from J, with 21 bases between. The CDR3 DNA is TGCAGCGTTGAAGAGAGGGGTAGGGGGTTTAGCGGCGAGCAGTACTTC. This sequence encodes CSVEERGRGFSGEQYF.

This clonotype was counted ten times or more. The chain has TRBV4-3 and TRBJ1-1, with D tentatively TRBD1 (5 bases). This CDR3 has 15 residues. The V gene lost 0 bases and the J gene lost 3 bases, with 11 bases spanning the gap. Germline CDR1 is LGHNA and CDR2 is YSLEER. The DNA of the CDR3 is TGCGCCAGCAGCCAAGACAGGGTGTTGGACACTGAAGCTTTCTTT. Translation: CASSQDRVLDTEAFF.

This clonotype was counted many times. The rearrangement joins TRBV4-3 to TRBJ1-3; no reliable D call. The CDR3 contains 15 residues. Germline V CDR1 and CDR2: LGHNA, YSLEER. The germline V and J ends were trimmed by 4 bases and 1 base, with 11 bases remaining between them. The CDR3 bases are TGCGCCAGCAGCCCTTACGACTCTTCTGGAAACACCATATATTTT. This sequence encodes CASSPYDSSGNTIYF.

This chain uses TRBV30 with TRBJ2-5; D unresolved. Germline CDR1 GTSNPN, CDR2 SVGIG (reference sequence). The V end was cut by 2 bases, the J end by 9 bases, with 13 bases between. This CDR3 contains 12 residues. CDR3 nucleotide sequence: TGTGCCTGGAGTAGCCGGGCTATGCCCCAGTACTTC. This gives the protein CAWSSRAMPQYF.

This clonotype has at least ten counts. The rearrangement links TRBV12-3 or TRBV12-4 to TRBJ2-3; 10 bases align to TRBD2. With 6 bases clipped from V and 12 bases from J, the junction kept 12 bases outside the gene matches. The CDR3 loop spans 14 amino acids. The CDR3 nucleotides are TGTGCCAGCAGCCCCTACCCCGGGACTAGCGATCAGTATTTT. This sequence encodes CASSPYPGTSDQYF.

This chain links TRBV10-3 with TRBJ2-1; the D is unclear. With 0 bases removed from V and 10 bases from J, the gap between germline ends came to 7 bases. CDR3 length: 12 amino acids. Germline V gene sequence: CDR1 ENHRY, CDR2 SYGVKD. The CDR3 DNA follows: TGTGCCATCAGTGAGTCCGCTGTGGAGCAGTTCTTC. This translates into CAISESAVEQFF.

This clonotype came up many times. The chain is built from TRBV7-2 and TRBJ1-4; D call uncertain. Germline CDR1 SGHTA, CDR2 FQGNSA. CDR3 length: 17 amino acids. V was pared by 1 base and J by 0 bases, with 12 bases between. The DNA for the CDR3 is TGTGCCAGCAGCTTAGGGCCTTCGGAGGCAACTAATGAAAAACTGTTTTTT. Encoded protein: CASSLGPSEATNEKLFF.

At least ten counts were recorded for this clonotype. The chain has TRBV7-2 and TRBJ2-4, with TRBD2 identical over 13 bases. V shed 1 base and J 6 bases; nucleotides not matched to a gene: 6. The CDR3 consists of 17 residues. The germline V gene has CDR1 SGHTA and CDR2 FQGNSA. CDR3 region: CASSLELAGGFRNIQYF. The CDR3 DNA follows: TGTGCCAGCAGCTTAGAACTAGCGGGAGGGTTTAGAAACATTCAGTACTTC.

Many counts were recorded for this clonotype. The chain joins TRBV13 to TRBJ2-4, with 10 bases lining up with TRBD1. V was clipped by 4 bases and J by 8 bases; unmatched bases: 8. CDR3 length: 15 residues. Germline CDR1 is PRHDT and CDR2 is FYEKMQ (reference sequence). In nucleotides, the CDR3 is TGTGCCAGCAGCTCCTGGACAGGGGGTTTTGACATTCAGTACTTC. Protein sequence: CASSSWTGGFDIQYF. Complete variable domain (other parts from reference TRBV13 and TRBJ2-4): AAGVIQSPRHLIKEKRETATLKCYPIPRHDTVYWYQQGPGQDPQFLISFYEKMQSDKGSIPDRFSAQQFSDYHSELNMSSLELGDSALYFCASSSWTGGFDIQYFGAGTRLSVL.

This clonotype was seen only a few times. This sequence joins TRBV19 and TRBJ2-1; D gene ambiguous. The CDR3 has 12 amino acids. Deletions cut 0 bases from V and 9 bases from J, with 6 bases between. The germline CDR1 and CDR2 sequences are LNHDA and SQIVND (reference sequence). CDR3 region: CASSIDFGEQFF. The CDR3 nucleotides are TGTGCCAGTAGTATAGACTTTGGTGAGCAGTTCTTC.

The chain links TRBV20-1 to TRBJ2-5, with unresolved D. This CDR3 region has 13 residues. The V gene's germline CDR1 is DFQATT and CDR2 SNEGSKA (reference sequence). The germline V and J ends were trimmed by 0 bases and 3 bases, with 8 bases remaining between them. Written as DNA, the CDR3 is TGCAGTGCTAGAGATCCTAGGAAAGAGACCCAGTACTTC. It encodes CSARDPRKETQYF.

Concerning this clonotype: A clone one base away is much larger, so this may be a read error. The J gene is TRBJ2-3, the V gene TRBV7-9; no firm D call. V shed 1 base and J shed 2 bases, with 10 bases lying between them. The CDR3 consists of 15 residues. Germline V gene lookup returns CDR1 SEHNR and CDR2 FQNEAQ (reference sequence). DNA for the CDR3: TGTGCCAGCAGCTTAGTACCATCCGCCACAGATACGCAGTATTTT. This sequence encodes CASSLVPSATDTQYF.